This TCR beta chain emerged from a study of blood T cell repertoires in COVID-19. Study-level background: The cDNA or gDNA used as material had been derived from T cells, B-cell-depleted T cells, or PBMCs.

In Seattle, patients joined the study during active infection and were tracked longitudinally. Per the original data handling: Reference gene primer amplification yielded estimated nucleated cell counts. The method was immunoSEQ multiplex PCR; TCRdb's version includes in-frame clones alone and lacks a portion of them. The V and J calls and clone size were taken over from that table, and D and trimming were inferred from the DNA. Among 55,000 to 65,000 clones, approximately 78% were seen once, and the ten largest hold 30% to 40%. CDR3 length: 19 residues. The V gene's germline CDR1 is SGHNT and CDR2 YENEEA. Trimming at V came to 5 bases and at J to 3 bases, leaving 14 bases not matched to a gene.

The TCR comes from a man in his 60s with COVID-19, enrolled during active disease. The V and J genes are TRBV11-3 and TRBJ2-6; TRBD1 aligns across 9 bases. The sample taken for sequencing was peripheral blood. CDR3 DNA sequence: TGTGCCAGCAGCCGCCCACGTTGGGACAGGGCAGGTGGGGCCAACGTCCTGACTTTC. This codes for CASSRPRWDRAGGANVLTF.